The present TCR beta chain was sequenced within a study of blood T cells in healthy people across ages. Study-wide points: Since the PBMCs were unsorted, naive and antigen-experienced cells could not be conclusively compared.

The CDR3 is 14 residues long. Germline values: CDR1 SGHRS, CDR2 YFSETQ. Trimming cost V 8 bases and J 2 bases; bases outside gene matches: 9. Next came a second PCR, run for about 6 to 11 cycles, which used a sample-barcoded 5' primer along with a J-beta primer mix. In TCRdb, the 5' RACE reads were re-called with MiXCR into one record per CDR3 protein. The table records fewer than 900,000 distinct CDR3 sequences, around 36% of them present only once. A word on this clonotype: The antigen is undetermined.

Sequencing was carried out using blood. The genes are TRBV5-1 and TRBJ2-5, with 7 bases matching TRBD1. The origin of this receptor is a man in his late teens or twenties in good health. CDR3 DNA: TGCGCCAGTTACTCCGGGACAGCACAAGAGACCCAGTACTTC. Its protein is CASYSGTAQETQYF.